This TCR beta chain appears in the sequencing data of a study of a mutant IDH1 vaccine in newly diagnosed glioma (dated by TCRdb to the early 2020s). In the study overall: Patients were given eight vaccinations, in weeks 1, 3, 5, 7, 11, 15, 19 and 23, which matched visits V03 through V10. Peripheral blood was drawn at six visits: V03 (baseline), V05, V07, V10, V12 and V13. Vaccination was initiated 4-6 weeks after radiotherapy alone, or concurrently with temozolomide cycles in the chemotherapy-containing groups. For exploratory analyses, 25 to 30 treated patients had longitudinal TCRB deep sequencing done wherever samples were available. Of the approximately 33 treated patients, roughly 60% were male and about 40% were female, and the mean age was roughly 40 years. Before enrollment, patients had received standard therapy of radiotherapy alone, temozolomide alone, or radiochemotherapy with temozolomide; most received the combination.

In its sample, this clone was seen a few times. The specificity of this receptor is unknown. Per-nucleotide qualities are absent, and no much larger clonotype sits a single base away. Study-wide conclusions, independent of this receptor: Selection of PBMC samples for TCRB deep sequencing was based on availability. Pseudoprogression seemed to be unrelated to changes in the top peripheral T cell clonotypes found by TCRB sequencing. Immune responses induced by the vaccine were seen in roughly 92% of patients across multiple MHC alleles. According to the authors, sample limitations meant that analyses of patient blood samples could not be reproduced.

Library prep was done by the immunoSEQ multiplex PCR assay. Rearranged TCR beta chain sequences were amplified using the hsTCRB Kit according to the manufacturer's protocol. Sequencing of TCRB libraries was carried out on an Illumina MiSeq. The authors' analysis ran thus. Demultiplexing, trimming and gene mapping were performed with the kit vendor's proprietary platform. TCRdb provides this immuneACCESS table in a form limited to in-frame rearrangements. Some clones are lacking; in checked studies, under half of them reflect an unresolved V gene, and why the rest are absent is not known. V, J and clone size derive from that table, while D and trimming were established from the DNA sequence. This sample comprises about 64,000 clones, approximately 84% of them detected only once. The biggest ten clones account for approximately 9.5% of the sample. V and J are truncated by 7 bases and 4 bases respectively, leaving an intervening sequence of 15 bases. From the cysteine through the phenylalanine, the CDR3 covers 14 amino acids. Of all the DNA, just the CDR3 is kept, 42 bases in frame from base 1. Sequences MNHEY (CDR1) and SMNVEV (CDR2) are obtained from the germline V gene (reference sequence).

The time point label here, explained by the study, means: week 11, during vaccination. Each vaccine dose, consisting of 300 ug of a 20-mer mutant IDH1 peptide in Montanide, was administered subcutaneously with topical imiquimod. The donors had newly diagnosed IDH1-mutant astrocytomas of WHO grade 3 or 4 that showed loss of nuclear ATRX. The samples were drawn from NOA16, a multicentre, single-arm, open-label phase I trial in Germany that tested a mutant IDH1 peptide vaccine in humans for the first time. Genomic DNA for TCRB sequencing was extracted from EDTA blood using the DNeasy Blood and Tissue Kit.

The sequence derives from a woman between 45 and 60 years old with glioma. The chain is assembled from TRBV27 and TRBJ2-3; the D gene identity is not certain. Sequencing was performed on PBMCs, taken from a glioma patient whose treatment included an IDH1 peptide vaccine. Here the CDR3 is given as CASITLGQPDTQYF. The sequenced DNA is TGTGCCAGCATCACACTCGGGCAGCCAGATACGCAGTATTTT.